This T cell receptor (beta chain) was captured in a study of cytomegalovirus exposure and HLA in healthy donors. Study-level points and caveats: Later genetic work tied a missense DCLRE1C variant to beta-chain V and J trimming.

This clone has just one count. Its antigen is still unknown. Germline lookup yields CDR1 ENHRY and CDR2 SYGVKD. The CDR3 contains 14 residues. With V trimmed by 7 bases and J by 5 bases, 6 bases remained unmatched. With 60 Vbeta and 13 Jbeta primers, the PCR was carried out. Source study methods: In a later analysis, around 10 million of tens of millions of unique beta chains occurred in at least two donors. The method was immunoSEQ multiplex PCR; TCRdb's version includes in-frame clones alone and lacks a portion of them. The DNA was the basis for D and trimming; V, J and clone size are from that table. This sample yields 80,000 to 100,000 clones, of which roughly 80% are seen a single time; 6.5% to 8% belongs to the top ten.

The sample taken for sequencing was PBMCs. This receptor was obtained from a man over 45 in good health and CMV-seropositive. V gene TRBV10-3 combines with J gene TRBJ1-5; 9 bases agree with TRBD1. The CDR3 nucleotides are TGTGCCATCAAGACAGGGGGTTCATATCAGCCCCAGCATTTT. It translates to CAIKTGGSYQPQHF.